One and the same sample provided the 16 T cell receptor beta chains below, sequenced in a study of Ad26.COV2.S vaccination and SARS-CoV-2 variants. Specified treatment: some 19 received Ad26.COV2.S at low or high dose, single or two shots; 5 received placebo; per-sample allocation not given. Specimen acquisition occurred on day 63 following the initial vaccine or placebo injection. Sequencing was performed with immunoSEQ multiplex PCR; in TCRdb, only in-frame clones are kept and a portion is missing. The sample records about 680,000 clones, around 92% being singletons. The sequencing used peripheral blood, collected in a trial of Ad26.COV2.S vaccine versus placebo. These receptors all come from a person between 18 and 65 years old who received the Ad26.COV2.S COVID-19 vaccine or a placebo.

V and J are TRBV4-1 and TRBJ1-3; D remains ambiguous. CDR1 and CDR2 (germline): MGHRA, YSYEKL. This CDR3 has 17 amino acids. Trimming removed 4 bases at V and 4 bases at J, with 20 bases between. In DNA form, the CDR3 reads TGCGCCAGCAGCCCCCTCCCTCTGGCAGGACGGGGAAACACCATATATTTT. The encoded protein is CASSPLPLAGRGNTIYF.

The V and J genes are TRBV7-2 and TRBJ2-1; maybe TRBD2 (6 bases). The V gene lost 2 bases and the J gene lost 8 bases, with 10 bases spanning the gap. The CDR3 runs to 13 residues. CDR1 and CDR2 from the germline V gene are SGHTA and FQGNSA. CDR3: CASSLRERDEQFF. In nucleotides, the CDR3 is TGTGCCAGCAGCTTACGGGAGAGGGATGAGCAGTTCTTC.

The CDR3 DNA follows: TGTGCCAGCAAAAAAGGGGGGACAACTTTGCAGTACTTC. Translating it yields CASKKGGTTLQYF. The chain uses TRBV21-1 and TRBJ2-7. TRBV21-1 is listed as a pseudogene. The CDR3 length is 13 residues.

The rearrangement joins TRBV7-9 to TRBJ2-7; 9 bases are shared with TRBD2. With V trimmed by 7 bases and J by 5 bases, 12 bases remained unmatched. Looked up from germline, CDR1 is SEHNR and CDR2 is FQNEAQ (reference sequence). CDR3 size: 15 residues. CDR3 nucleotides: TGTGCCAGCACCCGTCGCGGGGGGGCTTTGGACGAGCAGTACTTC. Its translation: CASTRRGGALDEQYF.

The chain joins TRBV13 to TRBJ2-5, with D perhaps assigned TRBD1 or TRBD2 (6 bases each). There are 16 residues in the CDR3. Trimming removed 2 bases at V and 5 bases at J, with 18 bases between. The germline CDR1 and CDR2 sequences are PRHDT and FYEKMQ (reference sequence). Written as DNA, the CDR3 is TGTGCCAGCAGCTTATTGGGCCGGGGGCTCTCGGAGACCCAGTACTTC. As protein: CASSLLGRGLSETQYF.

This clone was found a few times. The chain uses TRBV29-1 and TRBJ1-1, with unresolved D. Trimming took off 5 bases at V and 1 base at J, with 11 bases between the two ends. CDR1 SQVTM and CDR2 ANQGSEA come from the germline V gene. This CDR3 has 13 amino acids. The DNA for the CDR3 is TGCAGCGTTTCCAGATACGAGAACACTGAAGCTTTCTTT. Residues: CSVSRYENTEAFF.

V usage is TRBV4-2 and J usage is TRBJ2-2, with D tentatively TRBD1 (6 bases). Per germline, CDR1 LGHNA and CDR2 YNFKEQ. This CDR3 is built from 14 residues. Between the trimmed V and J ends, which lost 4 bases and 6 bases, there was a span of 12 bases. The CDR3 spells CASSPQGSAGELFF. The CDR3 DNA reads TGTGCCAGCAGCCCACAGGGATCGGCCGGGGAGCTGTTTTTT.

The genes are TRBV12-3 or TRBV12-4 and TRBJ2-7; maybe TRBD2 (6 bases). This CDR3 contains 12 residues. V lost 9 bases and J lost 2, with 11 bases in between. CDR3 residues: CASGAGTYEQYF. CDR3 sequence (DNA): TGTGCCAGTGGAGCGGGTACCTACGAGCAGTACTTC.

The chain recombines TRBV5-1 with TRBJ2-5; no clear D. The ends were cut back, 0 bases at V and 5 bases at J, with 8 bases in the middle. Germline V gene data show CDR1 as SGHRS and CDR2 as YFSETQ. The CDR3 contains 13 residues. The CDR3 nucleotides are TGCGCCAGCAGCTTGGACCAGGTGGAGACCCAGTACTTC. Translated, it gives CASSLDQVETQYF.

This sequence joins TRBV3-1 (or the pseudogene TRBV3-2) and TRBJ2-1, with D hard to call. CDR1 LGHDT and CDR2 YNNKEL come from the germline V gene (reference sequence). This CDR3 spans 16 amino acids. The V end lost 2 bases, the J end lost 7 bases, and 18 bases lay between the germline ends. The CDR3 reads CASSQTGMYRGNEQFF. The CDR3 coding sequence is TGTGCCAGCAGCCAAACGGGTATGTATCGTGGGAATGAGCAGTTCTTC.

The V and J genes are TRBV7-2 and TRBJ1-2, with D perhaps TRBD1 (6 bases). The CDR3 consists of 15 residues. V lost 2 bases and J 5 bases, leaving 15 bases between the germline ends. The germline V gene encodes CDR1 SGHTA and CDR2 FQGNSA. The CDR3 sequence: CASSLRTEQYYGYTF. The CDR3 DNA follows: TGTGCCAGCAGCTTAAGGACAGAACAATATTATGGCTACACCTTC.

This clone was found a few times. V and J are TRBV11-2 and TRBJ1-1; TRBD1 might be the D (6 bases). Looked up from germline, CDR1 is SGHAT and CDR2 is FQNNGV. The CDR3 runs to 14 residues. V gave up 3 bases and J gave up 2 bases, with 10 bases separating them. The CDR3 is CASSLGHPNTEAFF. The CDR3 DNA reads as TGTGCCAGCAGCTTGGGACACCCAAACACTGAAGCTTTCTTT.

In the case of this clone: The conserved phenylalanine or tryptophan is not found at the CDR3 terminus, so this likely reflects a read error. The limits of the CDR3 on the DNA are not certain, so only TCRdb's listed CDR3 is given. The V gene is TRBV15, the J gene TRBJ1-1. From germline, CDR1 is LNHNV and CDR2 YYDKDF (reference sequence). 14 amino acids form the CDR3, both terminal residues included. CDR3 sequence reads: CATSRDRGALPPGI.

The chain has TRBV5-1 and TRBJ1-4, with TRBD1 matching 7 bases. The CDR3 is 16 amino acids. V was pared by 3 bases and J by 7 bases, with 12 bases of the junction left unmatched. Germline V gives CDR1 SGHRS, CDR2 YFSETQ. The CDR3 is CASSWTLTGWGEKLFF. CDR3 DNA: TGCGCCAGCAGCTGGACCTTGACAGGGTGGGGTGAAAAACTGTTTTTT.

This clone showed up just a few times. This chain connects TRBV10-3 to TRBJ1-5; TRBD1 is a possible D gene (6 bases). The CDR3 runs to 12 residues. V was shortened by 4 bases and J by 6 bases, with 7 bases between the two germline ends. The germline V gene has CDR1 ENHRY and CDR2 SYGVKD. CDR3: CAISGGGQPQHF. Here the CDR3 DNA reads TGTGCCATCAGTGGAGGGGGTCAGCCCCAGCATTTT.

The chain employs TRBV5-8 and TRBJ2-7; D not resolved. V dropped 1 base and J dropped 4 bases, with 15 bases sitting between them. Germline CDR1 SGHTS, CDR2 YDEGEE. The CDR3 has 15 residues. In nucleotides, the CDR3 is TGTGCCAGCAGCTTGTCCGGGCCCCTTTATTACGAGCAGTACTTC. Residues: CASSLSGPLYYEQYF.